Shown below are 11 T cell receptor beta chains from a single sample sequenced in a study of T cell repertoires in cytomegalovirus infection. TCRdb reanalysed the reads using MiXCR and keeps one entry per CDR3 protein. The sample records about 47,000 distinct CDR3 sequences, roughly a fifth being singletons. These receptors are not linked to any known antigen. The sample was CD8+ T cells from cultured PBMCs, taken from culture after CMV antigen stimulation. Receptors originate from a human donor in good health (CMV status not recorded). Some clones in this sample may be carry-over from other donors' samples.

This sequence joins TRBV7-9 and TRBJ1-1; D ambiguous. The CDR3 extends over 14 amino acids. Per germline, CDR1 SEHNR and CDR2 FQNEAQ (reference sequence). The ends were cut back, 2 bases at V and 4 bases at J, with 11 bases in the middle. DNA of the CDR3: TGTGCCAGCAGCTTAAGTCGGCAAGTCACTGAAGCTTTCTTT. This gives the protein CASSLSRQVTEAFF.

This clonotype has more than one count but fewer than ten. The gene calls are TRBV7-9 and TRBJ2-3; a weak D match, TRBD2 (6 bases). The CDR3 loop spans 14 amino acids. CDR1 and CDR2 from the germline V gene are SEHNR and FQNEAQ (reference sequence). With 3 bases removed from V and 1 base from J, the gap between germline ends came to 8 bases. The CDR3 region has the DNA TGTGCCAGCAGCTTGGAGGGGCGCACAGATACGCAGTATTTT. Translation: CASSLEGRTDTQYF.

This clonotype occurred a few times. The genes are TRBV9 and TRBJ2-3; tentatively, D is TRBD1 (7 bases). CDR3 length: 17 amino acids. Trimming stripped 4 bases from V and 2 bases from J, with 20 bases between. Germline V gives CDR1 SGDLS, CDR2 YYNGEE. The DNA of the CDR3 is TGTGCCAGCAGCCCCCGATCGGGGGACAGCCTCACAGATACGCAGTATTTT. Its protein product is CASSPRSGDSLTDTQYF. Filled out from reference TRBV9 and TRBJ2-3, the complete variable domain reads DSGVTQTPKHLITATGQRVTLRCSPRSGDLSVYWYQQSLDQGLQFLIQYYNGEERAKGNILERFSAQQFPDLHSELNLSSLELGDSALYFCASSPRSGDSLTDTQYFGPGTRLTVL.

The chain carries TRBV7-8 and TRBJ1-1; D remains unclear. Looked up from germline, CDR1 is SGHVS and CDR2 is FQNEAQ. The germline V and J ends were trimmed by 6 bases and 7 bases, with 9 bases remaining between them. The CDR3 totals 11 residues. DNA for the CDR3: TGTGCCAGCAGTCAGATAGATGAAGCTTTCTTT. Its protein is CASSQIDEAFF.

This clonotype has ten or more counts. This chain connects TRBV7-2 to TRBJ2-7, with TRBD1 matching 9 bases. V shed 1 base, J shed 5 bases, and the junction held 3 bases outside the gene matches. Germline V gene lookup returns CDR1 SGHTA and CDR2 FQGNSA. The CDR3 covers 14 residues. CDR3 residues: CASSLDRGRDEQYF. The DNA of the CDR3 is TGTGCCAGCAGCTTAGACAGGGGGCGCGACGAGCAGTACTTC.

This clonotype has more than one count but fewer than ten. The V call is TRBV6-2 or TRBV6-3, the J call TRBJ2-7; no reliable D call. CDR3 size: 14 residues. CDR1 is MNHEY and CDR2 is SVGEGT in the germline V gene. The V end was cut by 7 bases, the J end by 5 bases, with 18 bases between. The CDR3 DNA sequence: TGTGCCAGCACCCCTGGATTTGGGGTCCACGAGCAGTACTTC. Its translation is CASTPGFGVHEQYF.

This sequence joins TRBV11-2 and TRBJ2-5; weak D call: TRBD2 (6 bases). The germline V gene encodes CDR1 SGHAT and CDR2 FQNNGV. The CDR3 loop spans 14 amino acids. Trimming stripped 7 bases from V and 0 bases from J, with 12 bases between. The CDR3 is CASTPTSHQETQYF. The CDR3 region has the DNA TGTGCCAGCACCCCCACTAGCCACCAAGAGACCCAGTACTTC.

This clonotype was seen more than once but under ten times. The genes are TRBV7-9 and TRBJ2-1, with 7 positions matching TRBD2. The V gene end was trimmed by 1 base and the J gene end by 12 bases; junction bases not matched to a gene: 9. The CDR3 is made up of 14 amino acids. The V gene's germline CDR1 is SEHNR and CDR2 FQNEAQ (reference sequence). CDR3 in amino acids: CASSLGLAAWVQFF. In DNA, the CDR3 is TGTGCCAGCAGCTTAGGTCTAGCGGCGTGGGTGCAGTTCTTC.

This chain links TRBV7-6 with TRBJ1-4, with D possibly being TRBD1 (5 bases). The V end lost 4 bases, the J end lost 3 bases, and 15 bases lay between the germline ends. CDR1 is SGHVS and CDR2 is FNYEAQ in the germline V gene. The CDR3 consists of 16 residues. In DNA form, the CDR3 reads TGTGCCAGCAGCTCTATCCGGGACGGCTCTAATGAAAAACTGTTTTTT. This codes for CASSSIRDGSNEKLFF.

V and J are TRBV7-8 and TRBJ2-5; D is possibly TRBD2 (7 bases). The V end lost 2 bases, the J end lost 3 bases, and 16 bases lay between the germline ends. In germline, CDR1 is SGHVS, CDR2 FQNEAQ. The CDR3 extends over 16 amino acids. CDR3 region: CASSLYPGGTEETQYF. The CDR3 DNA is TGTGCCAGCAGCTTATATCCGGGGGGCACCGAAGAGACCCAGTACTTC.

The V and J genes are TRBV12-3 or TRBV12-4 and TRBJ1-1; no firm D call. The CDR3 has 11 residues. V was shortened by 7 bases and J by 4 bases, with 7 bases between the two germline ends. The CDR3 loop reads CASTPGTEAFF. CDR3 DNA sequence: TGTGCCAGCACCCCGGGCACTGAAGCTTTCTTT.